A selection of T cell receptor beta chains follows, all from one sample in a study of graft-versus-host responses after intestinal transplantation. Their antigens are not known. Sequencing was performed with immunoSEQ multiplex PCR; in TCRdb, only in-frame clones are kept and a portion is missing. The profile shows roughly 99,000 clones, under 95% of them singletons. The sequenced sample was unstimulated CD8+ T cells sorted from spleen or lymph node cells, obtained before transplant. Receptors originate from a human donor who was the organ donor for an intestinal transplant. The CDR3 runs from the conserved cysteine through the conserved F or W. A D gene is named only where the DNA matches it firmly. Rows may omit the clone size; those that give it use once, few, many or a size class.

- TRBJ2-2 TRBV4-1 TRBD1 CASSQQGAGELFF TGCGCCAGCAGCCAACAGGGGGCCGGGGAGCTGTTTTTT
- TRBJ1-5 TRBV4-1 - CASSQDEGDNQPQHF TGCGCCAGCAGCCAAGACGAGGGAGACAATCAGCCCCAGCATTTT
- TRBJ2-7 TRBV30 - CAWSGGYEQYF TGTGCCTGGAGTGGAGGCTACGAGCAGTACTTC
- TRBJ2-1 TRBV7-9 - CASSPLGLHNEQFF TGTGCCAGCAGCCCACTGGGACTTCACAATGAGCAGTTCTTC
- TRBJ2-5 TRBV6-5 TRBD2 CASSSGRETQYF TGTGCCAGCAGTAGCGGGAGAGAGACCCAGTACTTC
- TRBJ2-7 TRBV6-1 - CASSDETGRGEQYF TGTGCCAGCAGTGACGAGACAGGGCGGGGCGAGCAGTACTTC
- TRBJ2-4 TRBV5-1 TRBD1 CASSPTGAGTGENIQYF TGCGCCAGCAGCCCTACGGGAGCTGGGACAGGGGAAAACATTCAGTACTTC
- TRBJ2-1 TRBV11-2 TRBD2 CASSLARVLAGTNEQFF TGTGCCAGCAGCTTAGCCCGTGTACTAGCGGGAACGAATGAGCAGTTCTTC
- TRBJ1-2 TRBV9 TRBD1 CASSDLEGAGYTF TGTGCCAGCAGCGACCTCGAGGGGGCTGGCTACACCTTC
- TRBJ1-2 TRBV7-9 - CASSPPNREGYGYTF TGTGCCAGCAGCCCCCCGAACAGGGAGGGCTATGGCTACACCTTC
- TRBJ1-1 TRBV19 TRBD1 CASSIGQGEAFF TGTGCCAGTAGTATTGGACAGGGTGAAGCTTTCTTT
few TRBJ2-7 TRBV6-5 TRBD2 CASSYYAGGSSYEQYF TGTGCCAGCAGTTACTACGCGGGGGGGAGCTCCTACGAGCAGTACTTC
few TRBJ1-4 TRBV4-1 - CASSQGPATEELFF TGCGCCAGCAGCCAAGGCCCGGCGACAGAAGAATTGTTTTTT
- TRBJ2-7 TRBV28 TRBD1 CASSLGQGYEQYF TGTGCCAGCAGTTTGGGACAGGGGTACGAGCAGTACTTC
once TRBJ2-5 TRBV4-1 TRBD1 CASSQGMDRAERETQYF TGCGCCAGCAGCCAAGGTATGGACAGGGCCGAGCGGGAGACCCAGTACTTC
- TRBJ2-2 TRBV7-8 TRBD2 CASSTAGTTFTGELFF TGTGCCAGCAGCACGGCCGGGACTACCTTCACCGGGGAGCTGTTTTTT
- TRBJ2-7 TRBV7-6 TRBD2 CASSWTSGGFYEQYF TGTGCCAGCAGCTGGACTAGCGGGGGCTTCTACGAGCAGTACTTC
- TRBJ2-1 TRBV6-5 TRBD2 CATTAGQAEQFF TGTGCCACCACAGCGGGGCAAGCTGAGCAGTTCTTC
- TRBJ2-7 TRBV13 TRBD2 CASSLAASGAYEQYF TGTGCCAGCAGCTTAGCGGCTAGCGGAGCCTACGAGCAGTACTTC
- TRBJ1-1 TRBV27 - CASSQSYLQGFPAEAFF TGTGCCAGCAGCCAATCGTATTTGCAGGGGTTTCCCGCCGAAGCTTTCTTT
- TRBJ1-1 TRBV11-3 - CASSLSGIMNTEAFF TGTGCCAGCAGCTTATCGGGGATCATGAACACTGAAGCTTTCTTT
- TRBJ1-1 TRBV7-9 TRBD1 CASSSTGENTEAFF TGTGCCAGCAGCTCGACAGGGGAGAACACTGAAGCTTTCTTT
- TRBJ2-3 TRBV5-1 TRBD2 CASSLAVAGGSTDTQYF TGCGCCAGCAGCTTGGCAGTAGCGGGGGGGAGCACAGATACGCAGTATTTT
- TRBJ1-1 TRBV27 TRBD1 CASSPQIQGAVEAFF TGTGCCAGCAGTCCGCAAATACAGGGGGCAGTGGAGGCTTTCTTT